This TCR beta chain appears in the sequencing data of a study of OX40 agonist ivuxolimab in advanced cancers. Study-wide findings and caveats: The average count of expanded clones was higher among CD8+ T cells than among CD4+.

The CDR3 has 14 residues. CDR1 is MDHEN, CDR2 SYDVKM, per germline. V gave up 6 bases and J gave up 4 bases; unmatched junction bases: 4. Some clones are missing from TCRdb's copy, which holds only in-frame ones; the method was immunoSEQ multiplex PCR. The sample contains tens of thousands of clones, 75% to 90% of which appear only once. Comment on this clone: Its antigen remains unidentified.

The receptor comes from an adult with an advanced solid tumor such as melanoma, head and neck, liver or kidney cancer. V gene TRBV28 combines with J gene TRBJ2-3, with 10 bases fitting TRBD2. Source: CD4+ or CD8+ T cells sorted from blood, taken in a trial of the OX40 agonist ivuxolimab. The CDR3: CASRGTSVPDTQYF. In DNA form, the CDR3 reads TGTGCCAGCAGGGGGACTAGCGTACCAGATACGCAGTATTTT.